Listed here is a single TCR beta chain. Its antigen is still unknown. There are 14 residues in the CDR3. The germline gives CDR1 MNHGY, CDR2 SAAAGT. Trimming left V 6 bases short and J 3 bases short, with 14 bases between. These data originate in a study of T cell repertoires in cytomegalovirus infection. Study context: It was the public TCR beta signatures that indicated both CMV infection and matching HLA type.

Study results and limitations: HLA-C-restricted TCR beta clonotypes specific for CMV led the ex vivo response.

TCRdb independently ran MiXCR on the reads; one entry per CDR3 protein. The data show 640,000 or so distinct CDR3 sequences, with around 32% seen just once and about 18% held by the top ten. The chain joins TRBV6-8 to TRBJ1-1; perhaps TRBD1 as D (6 bases). This sample comprised cultured PBMCs, obtained from culture after CMV antigen stimulation. The TCR was taken from a human donor in good health (CMV status not recorded). Some clones in this sample may be carry-over from other donors' samples. DNA for the CDR3: TGTGCCAGCAGATGGTTTAGGGGGGACACTGAAGCTTTCTTT. The encoded protein is CASRWFRGDTEAFF.